A single sample gave rise to the 28 T cell receptor beta chains below, sequenced in a study of prognosis after radiotherapy for stage I lung cancer. By two-round multiplex PCR, the TCR beta CDR3 was amplified from genomic DNA. Round one of PCR was performed, and it used primers specific to each TRBV and TRBJ gene. TCRdb re-analysed the multiplex PCR reads in MiXCR, keeping a single row per CDR3 protein. The sample holds approximately 30,000 distinct CDR3 sequences, 25% to 35% seen once. This specimen was PBMCs, taken before or after stereotactic body radiation therapy (not recorded which). The receptors come from a donor aged 50 or older with non-small cell lung cancer.

On this clonotype: The junction shows a germline mismatch at one end, possibly a read error. This sequence joins TRBV7-9 and TRBJ2-3; D gene ambiguous. CDR1 SEHNR and CDR2 FQNEAQ come from the germline V gene (reference sequence). The length of the CDR3 is 14 residues. The CDR3 sequence is CASILSTTGDTQYF. Written as DNA, the CDR3 is TGTGCCAGCATCTTAAGTACCACGGGAGATACGCAGTATTTT. Looking up the rest from reference TRBV7-9 and TRBJ2-3 gives the full variable domain: DTGVSQNPRHKITKRGQNVTFRCDPISEHNRLYWYRQTLGQGPEFLTYFQNEAQLEKSRLLSDRFSAERPKGSFSTLEIQRTEQGDSAMYLCASILSTTGDTQYFGPGTRLTVL.

This clonotype was counted many times. The rearrangement uses TRBV12-3 or TRBV12-4 and TRBJ2-7; 9 nucleotides agree with TRBD1. Trimming removed 6 bases from V and 5 bases from J; junction bases left unmatched: 17. The CDR3 totals 17 residues. The CDR3 region has the DNA TGTGCCAGCAGCACTAGTTTTCCCGGACAGGGGCGGGACGAGCAGTACTTC. Protein product: CASSTSFPGQGRDEQYF.

There are many counts of this clonotype. The chain links TRBV6-2 or TRBV6-3 to TRBJ2-3; 8 bases fit TRBD2. Germline lookup yields CDR1 MNHEY and CDR2 SVGEGT. V lost 4 bases, J lost 4 bases, and 1 base stayed unmatched. This CDR3 spans 13 amino acids. The CDR3 spells CASSSTSADTQYF. The CDR3 coding sequence is TGTGCCAGCAGTTCGACTAGCGCAGATACGCAGTATTTT.

In this sample, this clonotype turned up many times. This sequence joins TRBV6-2 or TRBV6-3 and TRBJ2-3, with 9 bases that match TRBD2. The CDR3 is made up of 16 amino acids. V shed 6 bases and J 0 bases; nucleotides not matched to a gene: 7. Germline CDR1 is MNHEY and CDR2 is SVGEGT. CDR3 nucleotides: TGTGCCAGCAGGCGGGGCGGGAGGGCTAGCACAGATACGCAGTATTTT. This encodes CASRRGGRASTDTQYF.

This clonotype was detected many times. This rearrangement joins TRBV2 to TRBJ1-5; D may be TRBD1 (5 bases). Germline lookup yields CDR1 SNHLY and CDR2 FYNNEI. The CDR3 contains 14 residues. The germline V and J ends were trimmed by 8 bases and 4 bases, with 15 bases remaining between them. CDR3 in DNA: TGTGCCAGCCGAGTGAGTGGGGGGAATCAGCCCCAGCATTTT. Its protein product is CASRVSGGNQPQHF.

This clonotype was counted a few times. The chain recombines TRBV9 with TRBJ2-5, with 7 bases that match TRBD2. V shed 0 bases and J 2 bases; nucleotides not matched to a gene: 4. The CDR3 has 15 residues. CDR1 SGDLS and CDR2 YYNGEE come from the germline V gene. CDR3 DNA sequence: TGTGCCAGCAGCGTAGTGGGAGGGCTACAAGAGACCCAGTACTTC. Protein product: CASSVVGGLQETQYF.

This clonotype was counted ten times or more. The chain carries TRBV20-1 and TRBJ1-4, with 7 bases aligning to TRBD1. In germline, CDR1 is DFQATT, CDR2 SNEGSKA (reference sequence). The CDR3 has 14 amino acids. Unmatched junction bases numbered 12, after V lost 6 bases and J lost 8 bases. CDR3 loop: CSASDTGEGEKLFF. The CDR3 DNA reads as TGCAGTGCCTCTGATACAGGGGAGGGCGAAAAACTGTTTTTT.

Concerning this clonotype itself: This probably arose from a read error, given a far larger clone one base away. V usage is TRBV6-4 and J usage is TRBJ2-7; 8 bases line up with TRBD2. This CDR3 comprises 15 residues. The J segment lost 3 bases and the V segment lost 3 bases, leaving 7 bases of the junction unmatched. Germline loops: CDR1 MRHNA, CDR2 SNTAGT. The CDR3 sequence: CASSEVERGNYEQYF. CDR3 nucleotides: TGTGCCAGCAGTGAAGTCGAGCGGGGGAACTACGAGCAGTACTTC.

This chain uses TRBV6-2 or TRBV6-3 with TRBJ1-1; TRBD1 agrees at 9 bases. V shed 5 bases and J 3 bases; nucleotides not matched to a gene: 4. Germline assignment: CDR1 MNHEY and CDR2 SVGEGT. The CDR3 extends over 14 amino acids. CDR3 residues: CASSADRGDTEAFF. The CDR3 DNA reads TGTGCCAGCAGTGCGGACAGGGGAGACACTGAAGCTTTCTTT.

This clonotype showed up just once. Given a much more abundant clone one base away, this may be a read error. The chain has TRBV20-1 and TRBJ2-7, with D perhaps given as TRBD1 or TRBD2 (6 bases each). The CDR3 is 15 amino acids. The V and J ends lost 6 bases and 3 bases respectively, with 21 bases between them. Germline CDR1 reads DFQATT; CDR2 reads SNEGSKA (reference sequence). The CDR3 nucleotides are TGCAGTGCCCTAAGTGGCGGGACATGGCTCTACGAGCAGTACTTC. Its translation is CSALSGGTWLYEQYF.

In this sample, this clonotype turned up many times. The rearrangement uses TRBV19 and TRBJ2-3; 12 bases fit TRBD2. The CDR3 contains 17 residues. The trim removed 4 bases at V and 6 bases at J, leaving 11 bases unmatched. Germline V gene sequence: CDR1 LNHDA, CDR2 SQIVND (reference sequence). The CDR3 DNA sequence: TGTGCCAGTAGTAAGCGACTAGCGGGAGATTTTATGGATACGCAGTATTTT. This sequence encodes CASSKRLAGDFMDTQYF.

The chain carries TRBV12-3 or TRBV12-4 and TRBJ2-2, with 7 positions matching TRBD1. V lost 5 bases and J lost 0; bases outside the gene matches: 9. The CDR3 is 17 residues long. This CDR3 is CASSECTGATNTGELFF. CDR3 DNA sequence: TGTGCCAGCAGTGAATGTACAGGGGCTACGAACACCGGGGAGCTGTTTTTT.

The count of this clonotype is one. Since a far larger clone is one base different, this is likely a read error. V usage is TRBV7-9 and J usage is TRBJ2-3; 11 bases map to TRBD2. CDR1 SEHNR and CDR2 FQNEAQ come from the germline V gene (reference sequence). The CDR3 spans 13 residues. This CDR3 is CASTLTSGDTRYF. The CDR3 DNA sequence: TGTGCCAGCACCTTGACTAGCGGGGATACGCGGTATTTT.

Ten or more counts support this clonotype. The V gene is TRBV28, the J gene TRBJ2-1; TRBD2 agrees at 10 bases. The CDR3 length is 16 residues. CDR1 is MDHEN and CDR2 is SYDVKM in the germline V gene. Germline trimming cut 6 bases from V and 6 bases from J; bases unmatched to any gene: 11. Written as DNA, the CDR3 is TGTGCCAGCAGCCGCGCCGGGACTAGCGAGTCCAATGAGCAGTTCTTC. Residues: CASSRAGTSESNEQFF.

A word on this clonotype: Possible read error: a much larger clone is one base away. The genes are TRBV6-1 and TRBJ2-7; TRBD2 matches at 12 bases. The CDR3 is 15 residues long. J was trimmed by 4 bases and V by 6 bases; bases with no gene match: 7. Germline CDR1 MNHNS, CDR2 SASEGT. The CDR3 DNA reads as TGTGCCAGCAGCACCCTAGCGGGAGGGGTGTACGAGCAGTACTTC. Translating gives CASSTLAGGVYEQYF.

The chain is built from TRBV19 and TRBJ2-5; 11 bases are shared with TRBD2. V was clipped by 4 bases and J by 6 bases; unmatched bases: 10. Germline V CDR1 and CDR2: LNHDA, SQIVND (reference sequence). This CDR3 has 16 residues. The DNA of the CDR3 is TGTGCCAGTAGTACCGGTAGCGGGAGGGCCATAAAGACCCAGTACTTC. This translates into CASSTGSGRAIKTQYF. Full variable domain (remainder filled in from reference TRBV19 and TRBJ2-5): DGGITQSPKYLFRKEGQNVTLSCEQNLNHDAMYWYRQDPGQGLRLIYYSQIVNDFQKGDIAEGYSVSREKKESFPLTVTSAQKNPTAFYLCASSTGSGRAIKTQYFGPGTRLLVL.

Ten or more counts support this clonotype. The V gene is TRBV6-1, the J gene TRBJ1-1, with no clear D. The germline V and J ends were trimmed by 10 bases and 1 base, with 7 bases remaining between them. This CDR3 contains 11 residues. Germline V lookup: CDR1 MNHNS, CDR2 SASEGT. CDR3 sequence reads: CATLQNTEAFF. Written as DNA, the CDR3 is TGTGCCACCCTTCAGAACACTGAAGCTTTCTTT.

This clonotype was counted ten times or more. The chain employs TRBV10-3 and TRBJ2-7, with 15 positions matching TRBD2. V was pared by 6 bases and J by 4 bases, with 7 bases of the junction left unmatched. Germline CDR1 and CDR2: ENHRY and SYGVKD. The CDR3 runs 16 residues. CDR3 protein: CAIRGTSGRNAYEQYF. For the CDR3, the DNA is TGTGCCATCAGGGGGACTAGCGGGAGGAACGCATACGAGCAGTACTTC.

The chain carries TRBV24-1 and TRBJ2-6; 7 bases line up with TRBD1. Trimming cost V 3 bases and J 2 bases; bases outside gene matches: 3. Per germline, CDR1 KGHDR and CDR2 SFDVKD. The CDR3 is 16 residues long. The CDR3 DNA sequence: TGTGCCACCAGTGATCCACAGGGGACTGGGGCCAACGTCCTGACTTTC. Its translation is CATSDPQGTGANVLTF.

By its share, this clonotype is medium-sized. The chain has TRBV2 and TRBJ1-5, with D perhaps matching TRBD1 (5 bases). V lost 6 bases and J 4 bases, leaving 16 bases between the germline ends. CDR3 length: 15 residues. Germline V gene data show CDR1 as SNHLY and CDR2 as FYNNEI. The CDR3 here is CASSRDSQINQPQHF. The CDR3 bases are TGTGCCAGCAGCCGAGACAGCCAAATTAATCAGCCCCAGCATTTT.

This clonotype was detected only a few times. This sequence may be a read error, since a much larger clone differs from it by one base. This chain uses TRBV15 with TRBJ1-1; D unclear. Germline CDR1 reads LNHNV; CDR2 reads YYDKDF (reference sequence). CDR3 length equals 14 residues. V was pared by 2 bases and J by 4 bases, with 11 bases between. CDR3 region: CATSRCLQFTEAFF. CDR3 sequence (DNA): TGTGCCACCAGCAGATGTTTACAGTTCACTGAAGCTTTCTTT.

The table lists this clonotype with many counts. In DNA form, the CDR3 reads TGTGCCAGCAGCCCGGGGAAGTCGTTCCTCGAGCAGTACTTC. It yields the protein CASSPGKSFLEQYF. The chain links TRBV7-9 to TRBJ2-7, with D possibly matching TRBD2 (5 bases). Germline V gene lookup returns CDR1 SEHNR and CDR2 FQNEAQ (reference sequence). Trimming shortened V by 5 bases and J by 6 bases, and 17 bases separated the two germline ends. This CDR3 has 14 amino acids. The variable domain in full, completed from reference TRBV7-9 and TRBJ2-7, reads DTGVSQNPRHKITKRGQNVTFRCDPISEHNRLYWYRQTLGQGPEFLTYFQNEAQLEKSRLLSDRFSAERPKGSFSTLEIQRTEQGDSAMYLCASSPGKSFLEQYFGPGTRLTVT.

The sample holds many counts of this clonotype. The chain uses TRBV7-6 and TRBJ2-7; D unclear. This CDR3 spans 14 amino acids. Germline V CDR1 and CDR2: SGHVS, FNYEAQ. V was cut by 1 base and J by 0 bases, with 7 bases left in between. The CDR3 coding sequence is TGTGCCAGCAGCTTAGAAGTCTCCTCCTACGAGCAGTACTTC. It encodes CASSLEVSSYEQYF.

This clonotype was seen ten or more times. A much larger clone lies one base from this, so it may be a read error. The chain is built from TRBV28 and TRBJ1-2; 10 nucleotides line up with TRBD1. In germline, CDR1 is MDHEN, CDR2 SYDVKM. V dropped 3 bases and J dropped 6; count of bases not matched to a gene: 13. The CDR3 has 17 amino acids. The CDR3 region has the DNA TGTGCCAGCAGTTTGTCCCTCCGGGACAGGGGTATGGATGGCTACACCTTC. The encoded protein is CASSLSLRDRGMDGYTF.

This clonotype was counted only a few times. A read error may be the cause here, since a much bigger clone is one base away. The chain couples TRBV19 to TRBJ2-7; weak D call: TRBD1 (5 bases). This CDR3 region has 13 residues. CDR1 LNHDA and CDR2 SQIVND come from the germline V gene (reference sequence). DNA for the CDR3: TGTGCCAGTAGTATAGCTGGGGCGTACGGGCAGTACTTC. This sequence encodes CASSIAGAYGQYF.

Remarks on this clonotype: It is likely a read error, because the conserved phenylalanine at the end of the CDR3 is missing. The rearrangement uses TRBV6-1 and TRBJ2-7, with 9 bases fitting TRBD1. Germline loops: CDR1 MNHNS, CDR2 SASEGT. CDR3 length: 16 residues. Unmatched junction bases numbered 10, after V lost 5 bases and J lost 2 bases. The CDR3 sequence is CASSRSPGQGTYEQYS. The CDR3 nucleotides read TGTGCCAGCAGTCGGTCCCCGGGACAGGGCACCTACGAGCAGTACTCC.

This clonotype was seen at least ten times. This sequence joins TRBV27 and TRBJ1-3; TRBD1 matches at 8 bases. V lost 3 bases to trimming and J lost 0 bases; unmatched junction nucleotides: 10. CDR1 and CDR2 from the germline V gene are MNHEY and SMNVEV (reference sequence). This CDR3 has 18 amino acids. In DNA form, the CDR3 reads TGTGCCAGCAGTTTCAGGGGGCCTTCACCCGGCTCTGGAAACACCATATATTTT. Protein sequence: CASSFRGPSPGSGNTIYF.

The gene calls are TRBV3-1 and TRBJ2-2, with 7 bases aligning to TRBD2. The CDR3 totals 15 residues. The V gene end was trimmed by 3 bases and the J gene end by 7 bases; junction bases not matched to a gene: 8. Per the germline V gene, CDR1 is LGHDT and CDR2 is YNNKEL (reference sequence). The CDR3 sequence is CASSHRAGAGGELFF. The CDR3 nucleotides are TGTGCCAGCAGCCACCGGGCGGGAGCGGGCGGGGAGCTGTTTTTT. The variable domain in full, completed from reference TRBV3-1 and TRBJ2-2, reads DTAVSQTPKYLVTQMGNDKSIKCEQNLGHDTMYWYKQDSKKFLKIMFSYNNKELIINETVPNRFSPKSPDKAHLNLHINSLELGDSAVYFCASSHRAGAGGELFFGEGSRLTVL.